The next 27 T cell receptor beta chains were all read from a single sample in a study of shared clonotypes between healthy human individuals. Here immunoSEQ multiplex PCR was the method, and the copy in TCRdb shows in-frame clones only, minus some. In the table there are about 2.1 million clones, 93% of which are singletons. CD8 cells regarded as naive lacked CD45RO, were positively chosen for CCR7, and omitted terminally differentiated effector memory CD45RA+ cells. Sequenced material: naive CD8+ T cells from PBMCs. Receptors were obtained from a man aged 18-30 years in good health. Some clones in this sample may be carry-over from other donors' samples.

This clone was seen only once. The chain joins TRBV7-9 to TRBJ1-4; 8 bases line up with TRBD1. This CDR3 contains 17 residues. CDR1 and CDR2 from the germline V gene are SEHNR and FQNEAQ (reference sequence). V was clipped by 2 bases and J by 3 bases; unmatched bases: 8. The CDR3 region is CASSLWQGAAANEKLFF. The DNA for the CDR3 is TGTGCCAGCAGCTTATGGCAGGGGGCGGCGGCTAATGAAAAACTGTTTTTT.

As regards this clone: Distinct nucleotide sequences in the sample also encode this CDR3. This rearrangement joins TRBV28 to TRBJ2-7; tentatively, D is TRBD2 (6 bases). In germline, CDR1 is MDHEN, CDR2 SYDVKM. Trimming cost V 6 bases and J 0 bases, with 12 bases left between them. This CDR3 comprises 14 residues. CDR3 sequence: CASSFSGNSYEQYF. In nucleotides, the CDR3 is TGTGCCAGCAGCTTTAGCGGAAACTCCTACGAGCAGTACTTC.

Remarks on this clone: Other nucleotide sequences in the sample specify the same CDR3. The rearrangement joins TRBV5-6 to TRBJ1-1; D not resolved. V lost 2 bases and J 4 bases, leaving 9 bases between the germline ends. The CDR3 sequence is 13 residues long. Germline CDR1 and CDR2: SGHDT and YYEEEE. The CDR3 nucleotides are TGTGCCAGCAGCTTAGTGGGCGTCACTGAAGCTTTCTTT. This codes for CASSLVGVTEAFF.

The CDR3 DNA follows: TGTGCCAGCAGCTTCCAAAATAGGGGAGCGTATGGCTACACCTTC. Protein product: CASSFQNRGAYGYTF. V gene TRBV5-5 combines with J gene TRBJ1-2; tentative D call: TRBD1 (5 bases). This CDR3 is 15 amino acids long. Trimming took off 2 bases at V and 5 bases at J, with 16 bases between the two ends. The germline V gene has CDR1 SGHKS and CDR2 YYEKEE (reference sequence).

V usage is TRBV6-1 and J usage is TRBJ2-4; the D gene is possibly TRBD2 (5 bases). In germline, CDR1 is MNHNS, CDR2 SASEGT. Trimming removed 8 bases at V and 0 bases at J, with 11 bases between. This CDR3 is 14 amino acids long. In DNA form, the CDR3 reads TGTGCCAGCTGGGGAGACGGAGCCAAAAACATTCAGTACTTC. Translation gives CASWGDGAKNIQYF.

This sequence joins TRBV5-1 and TRBJ2-7, with D possibly matching TRBD1 (6 bases). V was cut by 4 bases and J by 5 bases, with 7 bases left in between. Germline assignment: CDR1 SGHRS and CDR2 YFSETQ. The CDR3 has 11 residues. The CDR3 DNA is TGCGCCAGCAGCCAGGGGAACGAGCAGTACTTC. Its translation is CASSQGNEQYF.

The rearrangement uses TRBV4-1 and TRBJ1-1; 7 positions agree with TRBD1. Germline trimming cut 4 bases from V and 5 bases from J; bases unmatched to any gene: 10. This CDR3 has 15 amino acids. Germline V gene data show CDR1 as MGHRA and CDR2 as YSYEKL. For the CDR3, the DNA is TGCGCCAGCAGCCCCTTGACAGGGCTGGGGACTGAAGCTTTCTTT. It is translated as CASSPLTGLGTEAFF.

In DNA, the CDR3 is TGTGCCAGCAGTTTTTTTATGGGCTACGAGCAGTACTTC. This gives the protein CASSFFMGYEQYF. The chain joins TRBV27 to TRBJ2-7; D is uncertain. Germline assignment: CDR1 MNHEY and CDR2 SMNVEV (reference sequence). V dropped 3 bases and J dropped 3 bases, with 9 bases sitting between them. The CDR3 length is 13 residues.

The chain recombines TRBV6-1 with TRBJ2-3; TRBD1 might be the D (6 bases). Trimming took 4 bases from V and 7 from J, leaving 12 bases between them. CDR1 and CDR2 from the germline V gene are MNHNS and SASEGT. CDR3 length equals 13 residues. In DNA form, the CDR3 reads TGTGCCAGCAGTGGCTTTAGGGGGTATACGCAGTATTTT. Residues: CASSGFRGYTQYF.

In DNA, the CDR3 is TGTGCCAGCAGTCCGCGGAGCCCCGCCGGGGAGCAGCCCCAGCATTTT. Amino acid sequence: CASSPRSPAGEQPQHF. The chain combines TRBV28 with TRBJ1-5; D is uncertain. This CDR3 region has 16 residues. The V end was cut by 5 bases, the J end by 7 bases, with 21 bases between. Germline V lookup: CDR1 MDHEN, CDR2 SYDVKM.

This clone was observed a handful of times. The chain joins TRBV19 to TRBJ1-3, with D possibly TRBD1 on 5 matching bases. Germline assignment: CDR1 LNHDA and CDR2 SQIVND (reference sequence). Trimming took 8 bases from V and 0 from J, leaving 14 bases between them. This CDR3 has 15 amino acids. DNA of the CDR3: TGTGCCAGTTCCGGGGCCGCCCTCTCTGGAAACACCATATATTTT. Its translation: CASSGAALSGNTIYF.

This clone was seen just once. In nucleotides, the CDR3 is TGTGCCAGCAGCACCCAGGGCCCCGGGGAGCTGTTTTTT. Translated, it gives CASSTQGPGELFF. V and J are TRBV28 and TRBJ2-2; weak D call: TRBD1 (5 bases). Germline V gene lookup returns CDR1 MDHEN and CDR2 SYDVKM. The CDR3 is 13 amino acids. The V end lost 6 bases, the J end lost 6 bases, and 11 bases lay between the germline ends.

This chain uses TRBV2 with TRBJ2-7; tentatively, D is TRBD1 (6 bases). V was shortened by 7 bases and J by 1 base, with 8 bases between the two germline ends. Germline values: CDR1 SNHLY, CDR2 FYNNEI. This CDR3 is 12 amino acids long. The CDR3 DNA follows: TGTGCCAGCAAAGGACAGTCCTACGAGCAGTACTTC. Translating it yields CASKGQSYEQYF.

V is TRBV5-4 and J is TRBJ1-2; D is unclear. The CDR3 extends over 14 amino acids. CDR1 and CDR2 (germline): SGHNT, YYREEE (reference sequence). The V gene lost 1 base and the J gene lost 10 bases, with 17 bases spanning the gap. The CDR3 nucleotides are TGTGCCAGCAGCTTGAAGGGTTTGAACCCCCTCTACACCTTC. Its translation is CASSLKGLNPLYTF.

V gene TRBV6-5 combines with J gene TRBJ1-4, with D possibly TRBD1 on 5 matching bases. CDR3 length: 12 residues. The V gene lost 2 bases and the J gene lost 10 bases, with 8 bases spanning the gap. The germline gives CDR1 MNHEY, CDR2 SVGAGI. The CDR3 loop reads CASSYRGGKLFF. The CDR3 DNA sequence: TGTGCCAGCAGTTACCGGGGGGGAAAACTGTTTTTT.

The CDR3: CASSYGLEEQYF. The CDR3, as DNA: TGTGCCAGCAGTTATGGTCTTGAGGAGCAGTACTTC. The rearrangement joins TRBV6-5 to TRBJ2-7; no firm D call. The CDR3 is 12 residues long. The V gene's germline CDR1 is MNHEY and CDR2 SVGAGI. V dropped 3 bases and J dropped 7 bases, with 10 bases sitting between them.

The chain recombines TRBV9 with TRBJ1-2; D might be TRBD1 (6 bases). CDR3 size: 16 residues. The germline V and J ends were trimmed by 0 bases and 0 bases, with 12 bases remaining between them. Germline CDR1 is SGDLS and CDR2 is YYNGEE. This chain's CDR3 is CASSVGRTAPNYGYTF. CDR3 in DNA: TGTGCCAGCAGCGTAGGAAGGACAGCCCCTAACTATGGCTACACCTTC.

The V call is TRBV4-3, the J call TRBJ2-3; perhaps TRBD1 as D (6 bases). The CDR3 contains 14 residues. CDR1 is LGHNA and CDR2 is YSLEER in the germline V gene. V was cut by 2 bases and J by 9 bases, with 15 bases left in between. DNA for the CDR3: TGCGCCAGCAGCCAAACAGACAGGAGAGGGACGCAGTATTTT. It specifies CASSQTDRRGTQYF.

This clone was seen once. The chain has TRBV29-1 and TRBJ1-2, with D hard to call. CDR1 is SQVTM, CDR2 ANQGSEA, per germline. V was pared by 4 bases and J by 8 bases, with 11 bases between. The CDR3 covers 11 residues. The CDR3 region is CSVARVQGYTF. The CDR3 DNA reads as TGCAGCGTTGCTCGGGTTCAGGGCTACACCTTC.

The chain employs TRBV5-1 and TRBJ1-4; tentatively, D is TRBD1 (6 bases). In germline, CDR1 is SGHRS, CDR2 YFSETQ. V was shortened by 0 bases and J by 4 bases, with 16 bases between the two germline ends. The CDR3 is 17 residues long. This chain's CDR3 is CASSLDSDRPFNEKLFF. Written as DNA, the CDR3 is TGCGCCAGCAGCTTGGATTCTGACAGGCCCTTTAATGAAAAACTGTTTTTT.

There are a few counts of this clone. This chain joins TRBV5-4 and TRBJ1-1; no reliable D call. Looked up from germline, CDR1 is SGHNT and CDR2 is YYREEE (reference sequence). This CDR3 has 13 residues. V dropped 4 bases and J dropped 4 bases, with 11 bases sitting between them. The CDR3 here is CASSAAGVTEAFF. The DNA of the CDR3 is TGTGCCAGCAGCGCAGCAGGCGTCACTGAAGCTTTCTTT.

This rearrangement joins TRBV5-6 to TRBJ2-4; D gene uncertain. Germline V lookup: CDR1 SGHDT, CDR2 YYEEEE. V lost 3 bases and J 1 base, leaving 8 bases between the germline ends. CDR3 size: 14 residues. The CDR3 DNA follows: TGTGCCAGCAGCTGGGTGAGGGCCAAAAACATTCAGTACTTC. Protein sequence: CASSWVRAKNIQYF.

This clone was detected a few times. The sample carries other DNA sequences with the same CDR3. J is TRBJ1-1 and V is TRBV7-9; D perhaps matches TRBD1 (6 bases). Deletions cut 6 bases from V and 5 bases from J, with 7 bases between. The germline gives CDR1 SEHNR, CDR2 FQNEAQ (reference sequence). This CDR3 has 11 residues. The chain's CDR3 is CASRQGTEAFF. The CDR3, as DNA: TGTGCCAGCAGGCAGGGGACTGAAGCTTTCTTT.

The chain employs TRBV7-9 and TRBJ2-7; TRBD2 might be the D (7 bases). The V and J ends lost 7 bases and 2 bases respectively, with 18 bases between them. Looked up from germline, CDR1 is SEHNR and CDR2 is FQNEAQ (reference sequence). The CDR3 has 15 amino acids. The CDR3 nucleotides are TGTGCCAGCACTCACCGGAGGGGGGGAACCTACGAGCAGTACTTC. As protein: CASTHRRGGTYEQYF. The variable domain in full, completed from reference TRBV7-9 and TRBJ2-7, reads DTGVSQNPRHKITKRGQNVTFRCDPISEHNRLYWYRQTLGQGPEFLTYFQNEAQLEKSRLLSDRFSAERPKGSFSTLEIQRTEQGDSAMYLCASTHRRGGTYEQYFGPGTRLTVT.

The chain combines TRBV7-9 with TRBJ2-5; 8 bases agree with TRBD1. CDR1 and CDR2 from the germline V gene are SEHNR and FQNEAQ (reference sequence). Trimming at V came to 4 bases and at J to 5 bases, leaving 9 bases not matched to a gene. This CDR3 has 15 amino acids. CDR3 sequence reads: CASSSITGGRETQYF. The CDR3, as DNA: TGTGCCAGCAGCTCGATAACAGGGGGGCGGGAGACCCAGTACTTC.

The rearrangement joins TRBV6-5 to TRBJ1-1, with 8 nucleotides matching TRBD1. This CDR3 has 15 residues. Trimming cost V 4 bases and J 1 base; bases outside gene matches: 5. CDR1 MNHEY and CDR2 SVGAGI come from the germline V gene. CDR3: CASSFRGRGNTEAFF. As DNA, the CDR3 is TGTGCCAGCAGTTTCAGGGGGCGCGGGAACACTGAAGCTTTCTTT.

The CDR3 here is CASSPFGREAFF. Written as DNA, the CDR3 is TGCGCCAGCAGCCCGTTTGGGAGGGAAGCTTTCTTT. The gene calls are TRBV5-1 and TRBJ1-1, with D unclear. V was shortened by 4 bases and J by 8 bases, with 12 bases between the two germline ends. The CDR3 consists of 12 residues. Germline V gene sequence: CDR1 SGHRS, CDR2 YFSETQ.